The rows below give T cell receptor beta chains drawn from one sample of a study of blood T cell repertoires in COVID-19. The method was immunoSEQ multiplex PCR; TCRdb's version includes in-frame clones alone and lacks a portion of them. This table has some 300,000 clones, about nine tenths appearing once. Sequencing input: PBMCs or T cells enriched from blood (not recorded which). Every receptor here comes from a woman in her forties or fifties who had been exposed to COVID-19. The CDR3 runs from the conserved cysteine through the conserved F or W. A D gene is named only where the DNA matches it firmly. Clone size is shown for a subset of rows, as once, few, many or a class of expanded clone.

J | D | V | size | DNA | CDR3
TRBJ1-3 | TRBD1 | TRBV2 | - | TGTGCCAGCAGGGATCCCGGGACAGGGGCTGGAAACACCATATATTTT | CASRDPGTGAGNTIYF
TRBJ1-2 | TRBD1 | TRBV28 | - | TGTGCCAGCAGTGCAACGCGGACAGGTAACCATGGCTACACCTTC | CASSATRTGNHGYTF
TRBJ1-2 | TRBD1 | TRBV7-2 | - | TGTGCCAGCAGCCCCGGACAGGCCAACTATGGCTACACCTTC | CASSPGQANYGYTF
TRBJ1-6 | TRBD1 | TRBV27 | - | TGTGCCAGCAGCCGAAAGGGGGCCGGGAATTCACCCCTCCACTTT | CASSRKGAGNSPLHF
TRBJ2-1 | - | TRBV2 | once | TGTGCCAGCACCGAACTAACTAGTCAATCCAATGAGCAGTTCTTC | CASTELTSQSNEQFF
TRBJ2-2 | TRBD2 | TRBV5-4 | - | TGTGCCAGCAGCGCCGGGACTATGAACACCGGGGAGCTGTTTTTT | CASSAGTMNTGELFF
TRBJ1-5 | - | TRBV19 | - | TGTGCCAGTAGTACCTCTAGAGGAACAGGGAGACATCAGCCCCAGCATTTT | CASSTSRGTGRHQPQHF
TRBJ1-1 | - | TRBV5-4 | - | TGTGCCAGCAGCTTTCCAGGGTCAGACACTGAAGCTTTCTTT | CASSFPGSDTEAFF
TRBJ1-5 | TRBD1 | TRBV6-2/TRBV6-3 | - | TGTGCCAGCAGTTACAGGGGACAGGGGGCCAATCAGCCCCAGCATTTT | CASSYRGQGANQPQHF
TRBJ2-1 | TRBD2 | TRBV6-5 | few | TGTGCCAGCAGTAATGAGGCGGGGGGCTACAATGAGCAGTTCTTC | CASSNEAGGYNEQFF
TRBJ1-6 | - | TRBV6-5 | - | TGTGCCAGCAGGGCCGAAAGGGACACATCACCCCTCCACTTT | CASRAERDTSPLHF
TRBJ2-3 | - | TRBV4-1 | - | TGCGCCAGCAGCCCAAGAAGGGCCCTAGCAGGTTTCACAGATACGCAGTATTTT | CASSPRRALAGFTDTQYF
TRBJ2-6 | TRBD1 | TRBV5-4 | - | TGTGCCAGCAGAAGAGACAGGGGGGACTCTGGGGCCAACGTCCTGACTTTC | CASRRDRGDSGANVLTF
TRBJ2-4 | - | TRBV18 | once | TGTGCCAGCTCATCACAGAGCAAAAACATTCAGTACTTC | CASSSQSKNIQYF
TRBJ1-6 | - | TRBV21-1 | once | TGTGCCAGCAGGAATTACAGCCCCAGCTCCTATAATTCACCCCTCCACTTT | CASRNYSPSSYNSPLHF
TRBJ1-1 | TRBD1 | TRBV18 | - | TGTGCCAGCTCACCACCGAGGACAGGGAGGAACACTGAAGCTTTCTTT | CASSPPRTGRNTEAFF
TRBJ2-5 | TRBD1 | TRBV2 | - | TGTGCCAGTCTCCAACCGGGACAGAAACAAGAGGCCCAGTACTTC | CASLQPGQKQEAQYF
TRBJ2-1 | - | TRBV21-1 | - | TGTGCCAGCAGCACCCAAACTAGCGGAGCGTACAATGAGCAGTTCTTC | CASSTQTSGAYNEQFF
TRBJ1-2 | - | TRBV7-9 | - | TGTGCCAGCAGCTTTACCCCAGGGTTGTATGGCTACACCTTC | CASSFTPGLYGYTF
TRBJ1-6 | TRBD1 | TRBV27 | - | TGTGCCAGCAGGTATCTCCCGGGACAGGGGGGTAATAATTCACCCCTCCACTTT | CASRYLPGQGGNNSPLHF
TRBJ1-6 | TRBD1 | TRBV6-5 | - | TGTGCCAGCAGTTACTCGGGACAGAATTCACCCCTCCACTTT | CASSYSGQNSPLHF
TRBJ1-2 | - | TRBV9 | - | TGTGCCAGCAGCTCAGTAGCGGATTATGGCTACACCTTC | CASSSVADYGYTF
TRBJ2-1 | - | TRBV4-1 | - | TGCGCCAGCAGCCAAGCCTCTGTGAGCAATGAGCAGTTCTTC | CASSQASVSNEQFF
TRBJ2-3 | - | TRBV3-1/TRBV3-2 | - | TGTGCCAGCAGCCCCTCACCGGGGGTAACAGATACGCAGTATTTT | CASSPSPGVTDTQYF
TRBJ1-4 | - | TRBV7-9 | - | TGTGCCAGCAGCTTAGAGGAGCGGGGGCCGGGTGAAAAACTGTTTTTT | CASSLEERGPGEKLFF
TRBJ1-4 | - | TRBV5-1 | once | TGCGCCAGCAGCTTGGCCGGCGGGGCGGCTAATGAAAAACTGTTTTTT | CASSLAGGAANEKLFF
TRBJ2-2 | - | TRBV30 | few | TGTGCCTGGAGTAATTGGAGGGGCCCGCCGGCCGGGGAGCTGTTTTTT | CAWSNWRGPPAGELFF
TRBJ1-6 | - | TRBV5-4 | - | TGTGCCAGCAGCCTACGAGGACAGTATAATTCACCCCTCCACTTT | CASSLRGQYNSPLHF
TRBJ1-4 | - | TRBV19 | - | TGTGCCAGTAGTATTTCCCGGGCAACTAATGAAAAACTGTTTTTT | CASSISRATNEKLFF
TRBJ1-3 | TRBD1 | TRBV5-5 | - | TGTGCCAGCAGATCCACAGGGGGCCGGGACACCATATATTTT | CASRSTGGRDTIYF
TRBJ2-1 | - | TRBV15 | - | TGTGCCACCAGCAAGCGTCTCGACAATGAGCAGTTCTTC | CATSKRLDNEQFF
TRBJ2-7 | TRBD1 | TRBV5-6 | - | TGTGCCAGCAGCCCCCGGGACAGGGTTTACGAGCAGTACTTC | CASSPRDRVYEQYF
TRBJ2-7 | - | TRBV4-1 | - | TGCGCCAGCAGCCAAGATTGGCACTACGAGCAGTACTTC | CASSQDWHYEQYF
TRBJ1-4 | - | TRBV12-3/TRBV12-4 | - | TGTGCTACGCGGGGGGAAGAAAATGAAAAACTGTTTTTT | CATRGEENEKLFF
TRBJ2-7 | TRBD1 | TRBV12-3/TRBV12-4 | - | TGTGCCAGCACCTACGACAGGGGATACGAGCAGTACTTC | CASTYDRGYEQYF
TRBJ1-2 | TRBD1 | TRBV7-2 | - | TGTGCCAGCAGCTTGGCGGACAGGACCTATGGCTACACCTTC | CASSLADRTYGYTF
TRBJ1-6 | - | TRBV11-2 | - | TGTGCCAGCAGCCCCTGGACAAGCACGATAAGTTCACCCCTCCACTTT | CASSPWTSTISSPLHF
TRBJ2-7 | TRBD2 | TRBV4-1 | - | TGCGCCAGCAGCGGCGGGGGGAGCTCCTACGAGCAGTACTTC | CASSGGGSSYEQYF
TRBJ2-3 | - | TRBV29-1 | - | TGCAGCGTTGACCCATCCCGGGGCACAGATACGCAGTATTTT | CSVDPSRGTDTQYF
TRBJ2-1 | - | TRBV5-1 | - | TGCGCCAGCAGCGGAGAAGGGGCCTCCAATGAGCAGTTCTTC | CASSGEGASNEQFF